Listed below are T cell receptor beta chains from one sample, sequenced in a study of cytomegalovirus exposure and HLA in healthy donors. Here immunoSEQ multiplex PCR was the method, and the copy in TCRdb shows in-frame clones only, minus some. The sample lists approximately 90,000 clones, around 96% occurring once. The sequenced sample consisted of PBMCs. These receptors originate from a man aged 18 to 35 in good health and CMV-seronegative. CDR3s include the opening cysteine and the closing phenylalanine or tryptophan. D genes are given only for firm matches. Clone size, where shown, is once, few, many, or a class for clones that have expanded.

clone_size | j_call | d_call | v_call | cdr3_nt | cdr3_aa
. | TRBJ1-2 | . | TRBV19 | TGTGCCAGTAGTATCGGCGGGGTGGGCTACACCTTC | CASSIGGVGYTF
. | TRBJ1-1 | . | TRBV29-1 | TGCAGCGTTGCCTCGTTTGTTACTGAAGCTTTCTTT | CSVASFVTEAFF
. | TRBJ2-3 | TRBD1 | TRBV29-1 | TGCAGCGTGACAGGGGGCGTACGCAGCCCTAGCACAGATACGCAGTATTTT | CSVTGGVRSPSTDTQYF
. | TRBJ1-1 | . | TRBV27 | TGTGCCAGCAGTCATAACAGGGTCGACACTGAAGCTTTCTTT | CASSHNRVDTEAFF
once | TRBJ2-5 | TRBD2 | TRBV2 | TGTGCCAGCACGCGACCTAGCGGGAGGGTAGAGACCCAGTACTTC | CASTRPSGRVETQYF
. | TRBJ2-3 | . | TRBV7-6 | TGTGCCAGCGGCTCGGGAAACACAGATACGCAGTATTTT | CASGSGNTDTQYF
. | TRBJ2-7 | TRBD2 | TRBV6-5 | TGTGCCAGCAGTCAACGCCGGACTAGCAGATACGAGCAGTACTTC | CASSQRRTSRYEQYF
. | TRBJ2-7 | . | TRBV7-3 | TGTGCCAGCAGCTTAACGGAGTCGTACGAGCAGTACTTC | CASSLTESYEQYF
. | TRBJ1-2 | TRBD1 | TRBV6-1 | TGTGCCAGCAATACGGGACAGGACTATGGCTACACCTTC | CASNTGQDYGYTF
. | TRBJ2-2 | TRBD2 | TRBV5-1 | TGCGCCAGCAGCTTAGGAGTAGCGGGGTCTACCGGGGAGCTGTTTTTT | CASSLGVAGSTGELFF
. | TRBJ2-7 | TRBD1 | TRBV6-1 | TGTGCCAGCAGTGAAAGGGGTGACAGGGTCTACGAGCAGTACTTC | CASSERGDRVYEQYF
once | TRBJ2-3 | . | TRBV11-2 | TGTGCCAGCAGCTTAGTTTTTAGTCCCACAGATACGCAGTATTTT | CASSLVFSPTDTQYF
. | TRBJ2-1 | . | TRBV21-1 | TGTGCCAGCAGCACCCCCGTGAGGGGAGGGAGGGGAAATGAGCAGTTCTTC | CASSTPVRGGRGNEQFF
. | TRBJ2-1 | . | TRBV29-1 | TGCAGCGTGCCATTCGGTGACTCCTACAATGAGCAGTTCTTC | CSVPFGDSYNEQFF